This T cell receptor (beta chain) came from a study of blood T cells in healthy people across ages. This CDR3 is 13 amino acids long. The V end lost 5 bases, the J end lost 1 base, and 11 bases lay between the germline ends. The germline V gene encodes CDR1 SQVTM and CDR2 ANQGSEA. This clonotype was recorded a few times. A second PCR, run for roughly 7 to 11 cycles, used a sample-barcoded 5' primer plus a J-beta primer mix. TCRdb independently ran MiXCR on the 5' RACE reads; one entry per CDR3 protein. This table holds approximately 780,000 distinct CDR3 sequences, about a quarter found once. A further study also used this sample, focusing on T cells of mothers and their children. From that study: The sample comes from fewer than 10 healthy Caucasian donors: mothers and children.

The sequence was obtained from a boy younger than 18 in good health. This chain links TRBV29-1 with TRBJ2-5; possible D gene TRBD2, 6 bases. Material: blood. CDR3 DNA: TGCAGCGTTAGGCGGGGCCTCCAAGAGACCCAGTACTTC. Amino acids: CSVRRGLQETQYF.